The 31 T cell receptor beta chains in this list originate from one sample, sequenced in a study of control samples from healthy donors and cancer patients. Method: immunoSEQ multiplex PCR; TCRdb's copy keeps in-frame clones and lacks some. The table shows tens of thousands of clones, with over 75% occurring only once. Sample: blood. These receptors all stem from a woman aged 45 to 65 in good health.

This chain uses TRBV4-1 with TRBJ1-2; D possibly corresponds to TRBD1 (6 bases). Deletions cut 1 base from V and 8 bases from J, with 17 bases between. CDR1 MGHRA and CDR2 YSYEKL come from the germline V gene. This CDR3 has 15 residues. The CDR3 spells CASSQAMQGKEGYTF. CDR3 nucleotides: TGCGCCAGCAGCCAAGCCATGCAGGGGAAGGAAGGCTACACCTTC.

The count of this clone is one. The genes are TRBV5-4 and TRBJ2-1; possible D gene TRBD2, 6 bases. Trimming shortened V by 3 bases and J by 5 bases, and 18 bases separated the two germline ends. In germline, CDR1 is SGHNT, CDR2 YYREEE (reference sequence). There are 16 residues in the CDR3. This CDR3 reads CASSSPRAGLHNEQFF. The CDR3 DNA reads as TGTGCCAGCAGCTCCCCAAGGGCGGGGCTTCACAATGAGCAGTTCTTC.

The chain has TRBV9 and TRBJ2-2; unclear D gene. Looked up from germline, CDR1 is SGDLS and CDR2 is YYNGEE. The CDR3 is 15 residues long. Between the trimmed V and J ends, which lost 4 bases and 8 bases, there was a span of 18 bases. CDR3 sequence (DNA): TGTGCCAGCAGCCCTTTAGAGAACATACCAGGGGAGCTGTTTTTT. Encoded protein: CASSPLENIPGELFF. Based on the CDR3 plus reference TRBV9 and TRBJ2-2, the full variable domain is DSGVTQTPKHLITATGQRVTLRCSPRSGDLSVYWYQQSLDQGLQFLIQYYNGEERAKGNILERFSAQQFPDLHSELNLSSLELGDSALYFCASSPLENIPGELFFGEGSRLTVL.

The rearrangement links TRBV3-1 (or the pseudogene TRBV3-2) to TRBJ2-6; no clear D gene. The CDR3 loop spans 19 amino acids. The V gene's germline CDR1 is LGHDT and CDR2 YNNKEL (reference sequence). V lost 0 bases, J lost 2 bases, and 17 bases lay in between. CDR3 residues: CASSQDTVTFTPGANVLTF. The CDR3 nucleotides are TGTGCCAGCAGCCAAGACACAGTTACCTTTACCCCTGGGGCCAACGTCCTGACTTTC.

The rearrangement joins TRBV5-4 to TRBJ1-1; unclear D gene. CDR3 size: 13 residues. V lost 3 bases to trimming and J lost 7 bases, with 13 bases between them. The germline V gene encodes CDR1 SGHNT and CDR2 YYREEE (reference sequence). For the CDR3, the DNA is TGTGCCAGCAGCTGGGTGGGTTCGATTGAAGCTTTCTTT. Its protein product is CASSWVGSIEAFF.

The rearrangement links TRBV15 to TRBJ2-3; 8 positions match TRBD2. CDR3 size: 15 residues. CDR1 is LNHNV, CDR2 YYDKDF, per germline (reference sequence). V was pared by 1 base and J by 5 bases, with 5 bases of the junction left unmatched. The CDR3 spells CATSRGSGGVDTQYF. The CDR3 coding sequence is TGTGCCACCAGCAGAGGGTCCGGGGGGGTAGATACGCAGTATTTT.

The chain links TRBV5-1 to TRBJ2-5, with D unresolved. CDR3 length: 13 amino acids. V lost 0 bases and J lost 5, with 8 bases in between. The germline CDR1 and CDR2 sequences are SGHRS and YFSETQ. The CDR3 nucleotides read TGCGCCAGCAGCTTGGGGATGAGGGAGACCCAGTACTTC. This translates into CASSLGMRETQYF.

This sequence joins TRBV20-1 and TRBJ2-2; 8 bases agree with TRBD1. J gave up 1 base and V 3 bases, and 1 base lay outside the gene matches. This CDR3 has 14 residues. Germline V gene sequence: CDR1 DFQATT, CDR2 SNEGSKA (reference sequence). The CDR3 DNA reads as TGCAGTGCTAGTGACAGGGGGAACACCGGGGAGCTGTTTTTT. Its protein is CSASDRGNTGELFF.

The rearrangement links TRBV30 to TRBJ2-7; D ambiguous. The V and J ends lost 1 base and 1 base respectively, with 5 bases between them. The CDR3 loop spans 12 amino acids. Germline lookup yields CDR1 GTSNPN and CDR2 SVGIG (reference sequence). For the CDR3, the DNA is TGTGCCTGGAGTGATAGTTCCTACGAGCAGTACTTC. Translation gives CAWSDSSYEQYF.

The gene calls are TRBV5-1 and TRBJ2-7; D remains ambiguous. V dropped 4 bases and J dropped 1 base, with 9 bases sitting between them. Germline CDR1 is SGHRS and CDR2 is YFSETQ. The CDR3 length is 13 residues. CDR3 DNA: TGCGCCAGCAGCACTACAGCTTCCTACGAGCAGTACTTC. Protein product: CASSTTASYEQYF.

The CDR3 is CASSLSYGDRGPNEQFF. DNA of the CDR3: TGCGCCAGCAGCTTGTCTTATGGGGACAGGGGACCTAATGAGCAGTTCTTC. V gene TRBV5-1 combines with J gene TRBJ2-1, with 10 nucleotides matching TRBD1. The CDR3 length is 17 residues. V shed 1 base and J 7 bases; nucleotides not matched to a gene: 11. Looked up from germline, CDR1 is SGHRS and CDR2 is YFSETQ.

This clone was seen only once. This chain connects TRBV30 to TRBJ1-5; unclear D gene. V lost 0 bases to trimming and J lost 0 bases, with 3 bases between them. The CDR3 sequence is 13 residues long. Germline loops: CDR1 GTSNPN, CDR2 SVGIG (reference sequence). CDR3: CAWSVGSNQPQHF. CDR3 sequence (DNA): TGTGCCTGGAGTGTAGGTAGCAATCAGCCCCAGCATTTT.

In nucleotides, the CDR3 is TGTGCCAGCAGCAAGGACAGGGAGAACACCGGGGAGCTGTTTTTT. Amino acids: CASSKDRENTGELFF. The chain links TRBV7-9 to TRBJ2-2; 8 bases are shared with TRBD1. CDR1 SEHNR and CDR2 FQNEAQ come from the germline V gene (reference sequence). With V trimmed by 5 bases and J by 1 base, 3 bases remained unmatched. The CDR3 sequence is 15 residues long.

This clone occurred a few times. The V gene is TRBV7-2, the J gene TRBJ1-2; TRBD1 matches at 12 bases. Germline V gene sequence: CDR1 SGHTA, CDR2 FQGNSA. The CDR3 is 15 residues long. The ends lost 1 base at V and 8 bases at J; junction bases unmatched: 5. The CDR3 spells CASSLVGTGGEGYTF. CDR3 coding DNA: TGTGCCAGCAGCTTAGTGGGGACAGGGGGCGAAGGCTACACCTTC. The entire variable domain, with the rest obtained from reference TRBV7-2 and TRBJ1-2, is as follows: GAGVSQSPSNKVTEKGKDVELRCDPISGHTALYWYRQSLGQGLEFLIYFQGNSAPDKSGLPSDRFSAERTGGSVSTLTIQRTQQEDSAVYLCASSLVGTGGEGYTFGSGTRLTVV.

The gene calls are TRBV19 and TRBJ1-2, with 8 positions matching TRBD1. V trimming: 7 bases; J trimming: 6 bases; junction bases outside the gene matches: 13. CDR1 and CDR2 (germline): LNHDA, SQIVND (reference sequence). The CDR3 sequence is 15 residues long. As DNA, the CDR3 is TGTGCCAGTACCGGACAGGGTATGGGGACGGATGGCTACACCTTC. This gives the protein CASTGQGMGTDGYTF.

The chain has TRBV9 and TRBJ2-7, with 10 bases lining up with TRBD2. Per germline, CDR1 SGDLS and CDR2 YYNGEE. Germline trimming cut 4 bases from V and 1 base from J; bases unmatched to any gene: 8. This CDR3 is built from 16 residues. CDR3 nucleotides: TGTGCCAGCAGCCCTCTCCCTAGCGGGGGTTCCTACGAGCAGTACTTC. Translation: CASSPLPSGGSYEQYF.

The J gene is TRBJ2-2, the V gene TRBV11-2, with a possible D match to TRBD2 (5 bases). V was shortened by 5 bases and J by 0 bases, with 10 bases between the two germline ends. The CDR3 has 15 residues. CDR1 is SGHAT and CDR2 is FQNNGV in the germline V gene. The CDR3 region is CASSPSGTNTGELFF. CDR3 bases: TGTGCCAGCAGCCCCAGCGGAACGAACACCGGGGAGCTGTTTTTT.

The chain employs TRBV7-9 and TRBJ1-3; D uncertain. CDR1 and CDR2 from the germline V gene are SEHNR and FQNEAQ (reference sequence). Trimming pared 4 bases from V and 2 bases from J, leaving 9 bases between. The CDR3 totals 14 residues. This chain's CDR3 is CASSSISTGNTIYF. The CDR3 bases are TGTGCCAGCAGCTCTATTTCCACTGGAAACACCATATATTTT.

The rearrangement uses TRBV7-9 and TRBJ1-4; 8 bases agree with TRBD1. V gave up 5 bases and J gave up 2 bases; unmatched junction bases: 4. The CDR3 is made up of 15 amino acids. The V gene's germline CDR1 is SEHNR and CDR2 FQNEAQ (reference sequence). DNA of the CDR3: TGTGCCAGCAGCCCAACAGGGGGGACTAATGAAAAACTGTTTTTT. Translation gives CASSPTGGTNEKLFF.

The rearrangement joins TRBV2 to TRBJ1-6; 9 bases agree with TRBD1. Trimming cost V 6 bases and J 10 bases; bases outside gene matches: 10. Per germline, CDR1 SNHLY and CDR2 FYNNEI. The CDR3 length is 15 residues. This CDR3 is CASRLGQGVQSPLHF. CDR3 DNA sequence: TGTGCCAGCAGATTGGGACAGGGAGTGCAATCACCCCTCCACTTT.

In this sample, this clone turned up a few times. The chain recombines TRBV7-9 with TRBJ2-2; D call uncertain. Deletions cut 1 base from V and 7 bases from J, with 7 bases between. Germline V gene sequence: CDR1 SEHNR, CDR2 FQNEAQ (reference sequence). The CDR3 covers 13 residues. The CDR3 DNA reads as TGTGCCAGCAGCTTAGTTGTAAGCGGGGAGCTGTTTTTT. Its protein is CASSLVVSGELFF.

This rearrangement joins TRBV3-1 (or the pseudogene TRBV3-2) to TRBJ2-7; 12 nucleotides align to TRBD2. Germline V gene lookup returns CDR1 LGHDT and CDR2 YNNKEL (reference sequence). Trimming took 3 bases from V and 0 from J; bases not matched to a gene: 6. This CDR3 has 17 residues. CDR3: CASSQVGLAGSSYEQYF. The DNA for the CDR3 is TGTGCCAGCAGCCAGGTAGGACTAGCGGGATCCTCCTACGAGCAGTACTTC.

This chain connects TRBV30 to TRBJ1-1; 9 nucleotides match TRBD1. The CDR3 loop spans 13 amino acids. The trim removed 4 bases at V and 4 bases at J, leaving 4 bases unmatched. From germline, CDR1 is GTSNPN and CDR2 SVGIG (reference sequence). The CDR3 reads CAWNRDRVTEAFF. The CDR3 region has the DNA TGTGCCTGGAACAGGGACAGGGTCACTGAAGCTTTCTTT.

V is TRBV19 and J is TRBJ1-2; possibly TRBD1 for D (5 bases). The germline V gene encodes CDR1 LNHDA and CDR2 SQIVND (reference sequence). This CDR3 is 15 amino acids long. V shed 1 base and J shed 0 bases, with 9 bases lying between them. The CDR3 loop is CASSIVSRANYGYTF. The CDR3 nucleotides are TGTGCCAGTAGTATAGTTAGCAGGGCTAACTATGGCTACACCTTC.

The V gene is TRBV5-1, the J gene TRBJ1-1; D may be TRBD1 (5 bases). Between the trimmed V and J ends, which lost 2 bases and 2 bases, there was a span of 13 bases. The CDR3 runs 15 residues. Germline V gene data show CDR1 as SGHRS and CDR2 as YFSETQ. CDR3 nucleotides: TGCGCCAGCAGCTTATTGAGGGACGCCAACACTGAAGCTTTCTTT. Amino acid sequence: CASSLLRDANTEAFF.

This chain joins TRBV5-8 and TRBJ2-2; D is unclear. The CDR3 has 16 amino acids. CDR1 SGHTS and CDR2 YDEGEE come from the germline V gene. The V end was cut by 4 bases, the J end by 3 bases, with 16 bases between. The CDR3 reads CASSPRSYLYTGELFF. CDR3 DNA sequence: TGTGCCAGCAGCCCCAGGAGTTATCTATACACCGGGGAGCTGTTTTTT.

The chain's CDR3 is CASSLEPSRGEQFF. CDR3 bases: TGCGCCAGCAGCTTGGAGCCGAGTCGGGGTGAGCAGTTCTTC. The chain is built from TRBV5-1 and TRBJ2-1, with D maybe TRBD2 (5 bases). V lost 0 bases and J 9 bases, leaving 13 bases between the germline ends. This CDR3 contains 14 residues. CDR1 and CDR2 from the germline V gene are SGHRS and YFSETQ. The variable domain in full, with the rest retrieved from reference TRBV5-1 and TRBJ2-1, is KAGVTQTPRYLIKTRGQQVTLSCSPISGHRSVSWYQQTPGQGLQFLFEYFSETQRNKGNFPGRFSGRQFSNSRSEMNVSTLELGDSALYLCASSLEPSRGEQFFGPGTRLTVL.

The chain carries TRBV6-4 and TRBJ2-3; no clear D gene. V gave up 3 bases and J gave up 0 bases, with 4 bases separating them. CDR1 is MRHNA, CDR2 SNTAGT, per germline. This CDR3 has 13 amino acids. The CDR3, as DNA: TGTGCCAGCAGTGAAGCGAGCACAGATACGCAGTATTTT. Amino acids: CASSEASTDTQYF.

The DNA for the CDR3 is TGTGCCAGCAGCTTTTCCACCCCCCAAAACACCATATATTTT. Translated: CASSFSTPQNTIYF. V gene TRBV5-5 combines with J gene TRBJ1-3, with D unclear. This CDR3 has 14 amino acids. Germline V gene sequence: CDR1 SGHKS, CDR2 YYEKEE (reference sequence). Trimming took 2 bases from V and 6 from J, leaving 12 bases between them.

A single count supports this clone. This chain connects TRBV7-2 to TRBJ2-6, with D possibly called TRBD1 or TRBD2 (5 bases each). Germline V gene lookup returns CDR1 SGHTA and CDR2 FQGNSA. This CDR3 spans 14 amino acids. Trimming removed 3 bases at V and 3 bases at J, with 6 bases between. In nucleotides, the CDR3 is TGTGCCAGCAGCTTGGGGGTTGGGGCCAACGTCCTGACTTTC. Protein: CASSLGVGANVLTF.

CDR3: CASSYSRGGDTEAFF. The CDR3 bases are TGTGCCAGCAGTTACTCTAGGGGAGGGGACACTGAAGCTTTCTTT. This chain uses TRBV6-5 with TRBJ1-1; D possibly corresponds to TRBD1 (5 bases). Germline CDR1 is MNHEY and CDR2 is SVGAGI. V dropped 0 bases and J dropped 3 bases, with 11 bases sitting between them. This CDR3 contains 15 residues.